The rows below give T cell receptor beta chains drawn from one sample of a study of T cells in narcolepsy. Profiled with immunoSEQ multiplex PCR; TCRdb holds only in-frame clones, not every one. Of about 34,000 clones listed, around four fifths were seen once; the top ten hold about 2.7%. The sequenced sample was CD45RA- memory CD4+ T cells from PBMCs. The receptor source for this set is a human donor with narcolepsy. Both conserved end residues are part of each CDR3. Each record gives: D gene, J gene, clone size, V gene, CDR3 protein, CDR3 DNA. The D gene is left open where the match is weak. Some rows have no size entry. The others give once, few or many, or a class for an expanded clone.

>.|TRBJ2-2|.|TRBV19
CASSIEPGRTGELFF
TGTGCCAGTAGTATAGAACCAGGGCGGACCGGGGAGCTGTTTTTT
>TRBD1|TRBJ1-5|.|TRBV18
CASSPDRGHDQPQHF
TGTGCCAGCTCACCGGACAGGGGGCATGATCAGCCCCAGCATTTT
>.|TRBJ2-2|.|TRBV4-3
CASSQDRGADTGELFF
TGCGCCAGCAGCCAAGATAGGGGGGCCGACACCGGGGAGCTGTTTTTT
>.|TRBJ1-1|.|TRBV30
CAWSRESEAFF
TGTGCCTGGAGTCGTGAGTCTGAAGCTTTCTTT
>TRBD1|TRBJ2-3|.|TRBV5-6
CASSGRDRGSHTQYF
TGTGCCAGCAGCGGACGGGACAGGGGTTCTCATACGCAGTATTTT
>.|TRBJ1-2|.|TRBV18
CASSPVLGGFRYGYTF
TGTGCCAGCTCACCCGTCTTGGGAGGGTTTCGTTATGGCTACACCTTC
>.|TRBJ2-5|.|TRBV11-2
CASSLASWGEETQYF
TGTGCCAGCAGTCTAGCCTCATGGGGGGAAGAGACCCAGTACTTC
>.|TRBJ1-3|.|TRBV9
CASSPTRDVGNTIYF
TGTGCCAGCAGCCCCACGCGAGACGTCGGAAACACCATATATTTT
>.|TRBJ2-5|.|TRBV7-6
CASSLKPETQYF
TGTGCCAGCAGCCTAAAACCGGAGACCCAGTACTTC
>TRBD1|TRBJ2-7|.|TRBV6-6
CASRLRQGYYEQYF
TGTGCCAGCAGGCTTAGACAGGGCTACTACGAGCAGTACTTC
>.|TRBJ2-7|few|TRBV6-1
CASSETGSRDEQYF
TGTGCCAGCAGTGAAACAGGCTCTCGGGACGAGCAGTACTTC
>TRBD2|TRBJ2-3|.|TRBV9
CASSEAPRASGREDTQYF
TGTGCCAGCAGCGAGGCCCCCAGGGCTAGCGGGCGAGAGGATACGCAGTATTTT
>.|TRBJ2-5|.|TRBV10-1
CASSETGTKDLETQYF
TGCGCCAGCAGTGAAACCGGGACGAAGGACTTAGAGACCCAGTACTTC
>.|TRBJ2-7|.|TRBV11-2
CASSALDSHGEQYF
TGTGCCAGCAGCGCCCTCGATTCTCACGGGGAGCAGTACTTC
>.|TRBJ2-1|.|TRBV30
CAWSVNIDEQFF
TGTGCCTGGAGTGTAAACATCGATGAGCAGTTCTTC
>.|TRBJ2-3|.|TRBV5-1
CASSFGAGTDTQYF
TGCGCCAGCAGCTTTGGGGCAGGGACAGATACGCAGTATTTT
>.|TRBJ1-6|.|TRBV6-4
CASSVEESSPLHF
TGTGCCAGCAGTGTAGAGGAATCTTCACCCCTCCACTTT
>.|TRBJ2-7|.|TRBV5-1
CASSLEGGGNEQYF
TGCGCCAGCAGCTTAGAGGGAGGAGGCAACGAGCAGTACTTC
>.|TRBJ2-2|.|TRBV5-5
CASSLGVRANTGELFF
TGTGCCAGCAGCTTGGGGGTTAGGGCGAACACCGGGGAGCTGTTTTTT
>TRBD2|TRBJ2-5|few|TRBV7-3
CASSAAGGFETQYF
TGTGCCAGCAGCGCAGCGGGGGGTTTTGAGACCCAGTACTTC
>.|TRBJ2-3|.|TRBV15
CATSRGPNTQYF
TGTGCCACCAGCCGCGGCCCTAATACGCAGTATTTT
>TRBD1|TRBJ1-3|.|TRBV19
CASRGQGALAGNTIYF
TGTGCCAGTAGGGGACAGGGCGCGCTGGCTGGAAACACCATATATTTT
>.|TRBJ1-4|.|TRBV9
CASSPPLGGNEKLFF
TGTGCCAGCAGCCCTCCCCTGGGGGGTAATGAAAAACTGTTTTTT
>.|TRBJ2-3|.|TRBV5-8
CASSLDLDGQGTDTQYF
TGTGCCAGCAGCTTGGATCTGGACGGTCAAGGAACAGATACGCAGTATTTT
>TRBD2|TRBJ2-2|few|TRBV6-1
CASRLAGVGTGELFF
TGTGCCAGCAGACTAGCGGGAGTTGGCACCGGGGAGCTGTTTTTT
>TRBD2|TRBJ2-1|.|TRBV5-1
CASILATSGTGEQFF
TGCGCCAGCATCCTTGCTACTAGCGGGACGGGTGAGCAGTTCTTC
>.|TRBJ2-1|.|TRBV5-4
CASSPRDRYNEQFF
TGTGCCAGCAGCCCCAGGGATCGGTACAATGAGCAGTTCTTC
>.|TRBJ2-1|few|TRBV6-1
CASSGGAGYNEQFF
TGTGCCAGCAGTGGGGGAGCGGGCTACAATGAGCAGTTCTTC
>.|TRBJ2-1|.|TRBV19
CASSIPGSLLYNEQFF
TGTGCCAGTAGTATTCCAGGGAGCCTCCTGTACAATGAGCAGTTCTTC
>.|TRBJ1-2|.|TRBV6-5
CASQNDRNYGYTF
TGTGCCAGCCAGAACGACAGAAACTATGGCTACACCTTC
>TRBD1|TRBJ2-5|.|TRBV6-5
CASSYLRTGGKETQYF
TGTGCCAGCAGTTACCTGCGAACAGGGGGCAAAGAGACCCAGTACTTC
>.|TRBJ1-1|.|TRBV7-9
CASSDLGGEAFF
TGTGCCAGCAGCGACCTTGGGGGGGAAGCTTTCTTT
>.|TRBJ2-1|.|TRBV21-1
CASSAGLARQSPSHNEQFF
TGTGCCAGCAGCGCGGGACTAGCCCGCCAGTCTCCCTCACACAATGAGCAGTTCTTC
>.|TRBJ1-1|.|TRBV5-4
CASSLAPGDEAFF
TGTGCCAGCAGCTTGGCTCCAGGAGATGAAGCTTTCTTT
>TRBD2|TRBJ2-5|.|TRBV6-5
CASSYLAGGRETQYF
TGTGCCAGCAGTTACCTAGCGGGGGGGCGTGAGACCCAGTACTTC
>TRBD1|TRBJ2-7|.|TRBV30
CAWSRSVNRGWSYEQYF
TGTGCCTGGAGCCGATCCGTTAACAGGGGTTGGTCCTACGAGCAGTACTTC
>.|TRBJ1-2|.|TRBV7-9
CASSENRAWDGYTF
TGTGCCAGCAGCGAAAACAGGGCCTGGGATGGCTACACCTTC
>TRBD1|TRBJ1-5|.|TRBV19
CASITTGGNQPQHF
TGTGCCAGTATTACGACAGGGGGCAATCAGCCCCAGCATTTT
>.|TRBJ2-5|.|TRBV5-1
CASSLGTVQETQYF
TGCGCCAGCAGCTTGGGGACGGTCCAAGAGACCCAGTACTTC
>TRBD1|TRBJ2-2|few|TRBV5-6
CASSADRGRHTGELFF
TGTGCCAGCAGCGCGGACAGGGGTCGTCACACCGGGGAGCTGTTTTTT
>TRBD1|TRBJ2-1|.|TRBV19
CASSPGQGLHEQFF
TGTGCCAGTAGCCCAGGACAGGGACTTCATGAGCAGTTCTTC
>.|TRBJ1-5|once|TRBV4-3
CASSQVSGRPQHF
TGCGCCAGCAGCCAAGTCTCCGGGAGGCCCCAGCATTTT
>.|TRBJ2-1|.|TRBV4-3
CASSQERVNEQFF
TGCGCCAGCAGCCAAGAGCGGGTCAATGAGCAGTTCTTC
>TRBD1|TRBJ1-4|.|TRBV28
CATHARDSPEKLFF
TGTGCCACCCATGCCCGGGACAGTCCTGAAAAACTGTTTTTT
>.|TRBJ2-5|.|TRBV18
CASSDSLGETQYF
TGTGCCAGCTCAGACAGCCTGGGTGAGACCCAGTACTTC
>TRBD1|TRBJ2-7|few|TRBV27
CASSAPPGTGFYEQYF
TGTGCCAGCAGTGCGCCTCCCGGGACAGGGTTCTACGAGCAGTACTTC